This passage covers 14 T cell receptor beta chains from one sample sequenced in a study of neoadjuvant nivolumab and ipilimumab in lung cancer. Assay: immunoSEQ multiplex PCR; the TCRdb copy retains only in-frame clones and omits some. This table has roughly 30,000 clones, 80% appearing once. The sample consisted of peripheral blood, taken before neoadjuvant nivolumab, alone or with ipilimumab. The receptors derive from an adult with non-small cell lung cancer.

The chain combines TRBV10-3 with TRBJ1-2; a weak D match, TRBD1 (5 bases). The CDR3 is made up of 13 amino acids. V lost 7 bases, J lost 8 bases, and 17 bases lay in between. Germline CDR1 is ENHRY and CDR2 is SYGVKD. CDR3 in DNA: TGTGCCATCACCCCCGGGGAGGAGGGGGGCTACACCTTC. Residues: CAITPGEEGGYTF.

This clone occurred once. J is TRBJ2-3 and V is TRBV28; 12 nucleotides line up with TRBD2. The CDR3 totals 14 residues. Germline CDR1 MDHEN, CDR2 SYDVKM. The junction had 2 bases not matched to a gene; V was cut back by 6 bases and J by 4 bases. CDR3 in DNA: TGTGCCAGCAGCCTAGCGGGGGGGCCAGATACGCAGTATTTT. Protein product: CASSLAGGPDTQYF.

The gene calls are TRBV5-1 and TRBJ1-1, with TRBD1 as a possible D gene (5 bases). V shed 4 bases and J shed 8 bases, with 12 bases lying between them. CDR1 and CDR2 (germline): SGHRS, YFSETQ. The CDR3 loop spans 12 amino acids. The CDR3 DNA reads as TGCGCCAGCAGCGGGACTCTTACCGAAGCTTTCTTT. Its translation is CASSGTLTEAFF.

The chain combines TRBV6-5 with TRBJ1-6; 7 nucleotides agree with TRBD1. The germline gives CDR1 MNHEY, CDR2 SVGAGI. J gave up 7 bases and V 0 bases, and 3 bases lay outside the gene matches. CDR3 length equals 15 residues. The CDR3 DNA reads as TGTGCCAGCAGTTACTCGAAAGGGGGCAATTCACCCCTCCACTTT. Encoded protein: CASSYSKGGNSPLHF.

The gene calls are TRBV15 and TRBJ1-5; no clear D. The CDR3 runs to 14 residues. Germline loops: CDR1 LNHNV, CDR2 YYDKDF (reference sequence). Trimming removed 0 bases at V and 2 bases at J, with 5 bases between. The CDR3 region has the DNA TGTGCCACCAGCAGAGAGTCGGGCAATCAGCCCCAGCATTTT. It specifies CATSRESGNQPQHF. The whole variable domain, filled in from reference TRBV15 and TRBJ1-5, reads DAMVIQNPRYQVTQFGKPVTLSCSQTLNHNVMYWYQQKSSQAPKLLFHYYDKDFNNEADTPDNFQSRRPNTSFCFLDIRSPGLGDTAMYLCATSRESGNQPQHFGDGTRLSIL.

This clone was recorded a few times. J is TRBJ2-7 and V is TRBV4-1; D possibly corresponds to TRBD2 (5 bases). This CDR3 contains 18 residues. Germline CDR1 reads MGHRA; CDR2 reads YSYEKL. The V end was cut by 1 base, the J end by 0 bases, with 19 bases between. CDR3 region: CASSQVDFIPGSSYEQYF. The CDR3 coding sequence is TGCGCCAGCAGCCAAGTGGACTTTATCCCAGGCAGCTCCTACGAGCAGTACTTC.

The gene calls are TRBV4-1 and TRBJ2-5, with a possible D match to TRBD1 (5 bases). V lost 8 bases to trimming and J lost 2 bases, with 12 bases between them. The CDR3 sequence is 13 residues long. From germline, CDR1 is MGHRA and CDR2 YSYEKL. As DNA, the CDR3 is TGCGCCAGCTCCCCACAGGCTCAAGAGACCCAGTACTTC. Protein product: CASSPQAQETQYF.

J is TRBJ2-3 and V is TRBV5-4; D is perhaps TRBD1 (6 bases). This CDR3 has 12 residues. Germline CDR1 SGHNT, CDR2 YYREEE (reference sequence). V was cut by 2 bases and J by 5 bases, with 6 bases left in between. In nucleotides, the CDR3 is TGTGCCAGCAGCTTAGGGGGAGATACGCAGTATTTT. It specifies CASSLGGDTQYF.

This chain links TRBV29-1 with TRBJ2-7, with 8 bases fitting TRBD1. Trimming at V came to 2 bases and at J to 4 bases, leaving 13 bases not matched to a gene. This CDR3 contains 16 residues. Germline V gives CDR1 SQVTM, CDR2 ANQGSEA. The CDR3 sequence is CSVEWGQVGQGYEQYF. Here the CDR3 DNA reads TGCAGCGTTGAATGGGGACAGGTCGGGCAGGGGTACGAGCAGTACTTC.

This chain joins TRBV19 and TRBJ2-7, with 7 bases fitting TRBD1. The length of the CDR3 is 17 residues. The V and J ends lost 3 bases and 3 bases, in that order; junction bases with no gene match: 14. The V gene's germline CDR1 is LNHDA and CDR2 SQIVND (reference sequence). This CDR3 is CASSIRHPRQGIYEQYF. The CDR3 DNA sequence: TGTGCCAGTAGTATTAGACATCCGAGACAGGGTATCTACGAGCAGTACTTC.

There are a few counts of this clone. The J gene is TRBJ1-1, the V gene TRBV20-1; D is uncertain. The CDR3 sequence is 11 residues long. Trimming stripped 8 bases from V and 3 bases from J, with 10 bases between. Germline assignment: CDR1 DFQATT and CDR2 SNEGSKA (reference sequence). CDR3 region: CSSTDDTEAFF. The CDR3 DNA is TGCAGTTCAACAGACGACACTGAAGCTTTCTTT.

The chain has TRBV14 and TRBJ2-1; 10 nucleotides match TRBD2. V lost 5 bases and J lost 3; bases outside the gene matches: 4. Germline CDR1 is SGHDN and CDR2 is FVKESK. This CDR3 comprises 15 residues. For the CDR3, the DNA is TGTGCCAGCAGCTCCATAGCGGGGGGCTACAATGAGCAGTTCTTC. Encoded protein: CASSSIAGGYNEQFF.

This rearrangement joins TRBV5-4 to TRBJ2-5, with 7 bases lining up with TRBD2. V shed 4 bases and J 5 bases; nucleotides not matched to a gene: 8. The CDR3 contains 14 residues. Per germline, CDR1 SGHNT and CDR2 YYREEE (reference sequence). The CDR3 DNA follows: TGTGCCAGCAGCACGCCCCGGGGGGACGAGACCCAGTACTTC. Protein product: CASSTPRGDETQYF.

This clone has just one count. This chain connects TRBV6-1 to TRBJ1-2; D gene uncertain. The CDR3 extends over 14 amino acids. Trimming cost V 2 bases and J 4 bases, with 11 bases left between them. Per germline, CDR1 MNHNS and CDR2 SASEGT. In DNA, the CDR3 is TGTGCCAGCAGTGAATACCCCCAGCCCTATGGCTACACCTTC. This gives the protein CASSEYPQPYGYTF.